The text below deals with one T cell receptor beta chain. What it recognizes is unknown. This sample stems from a study of OX40 agonist ivuxolimab in advanced cancers. Study information: Patients with hepatocellular carcinoma, melanoma, renal cell or head and neck cancer made up the dose-escalation patients. The study, taken as a whole, reports: Specificity for antigen went undetermined in the expanded peripheral T cells.

Peripheral blood came from all dose cohorts at three timepoints. The data were produced by immunoSEQ multiplex PCR, yet TCRdb's version contains in-frame clones alone and is incomplete. The sample has nearly 80,000 clones; approximately 85% are singletons. The receptor was derived from an adult with an advanced solid tumor such as melanoma, head and neck, liver or kidney cancer. Sequenced material: CD4+ or CD8+ T cells sorted from blood, taken in a trial of the OX40 agonist ivuxolimab.

The CDR3 nucleotides read TGTGCCAGCAGCAAAGGTTGGGACGGACACCTCGAAGCTTTCTTT. This sequence encodes CASSKGWDGHLEAFF. The chain joins TRBV21-1 to TRBJ1-1. TRBV21-1 has pseudogene status. The CDR3 runs to 15 residues.